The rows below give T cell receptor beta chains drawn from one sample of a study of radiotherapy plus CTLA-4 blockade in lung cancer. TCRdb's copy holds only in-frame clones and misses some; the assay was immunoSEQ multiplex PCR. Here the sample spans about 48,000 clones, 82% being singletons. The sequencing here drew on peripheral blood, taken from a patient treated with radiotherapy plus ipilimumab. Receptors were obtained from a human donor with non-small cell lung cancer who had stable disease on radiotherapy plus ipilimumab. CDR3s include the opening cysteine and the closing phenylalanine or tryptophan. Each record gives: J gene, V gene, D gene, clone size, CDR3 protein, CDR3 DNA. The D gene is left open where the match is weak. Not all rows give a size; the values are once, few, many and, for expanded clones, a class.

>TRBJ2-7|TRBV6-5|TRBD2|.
CASRQTSASSYEQYF
TGTGCCAGCAGGCAAACTAGCGCCAGCTCCTACGAGCAGTACTTC
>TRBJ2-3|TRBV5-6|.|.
CASSAIQDPDTQYF
TGTGCCAGCAGCGCAATACAGGACCCAGATACGCAGTATTTT
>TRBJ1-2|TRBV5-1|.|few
CASSIDQGVYGYTF
TGCGCCAGCAGCATTGATCAGGGTGTCTATGGCTACACCTTC
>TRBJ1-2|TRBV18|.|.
CASSPSGTKGKGYTF
TGTGCCAGCTCACCGTCCGGGACAAAGGGAAAGGGCTACACCTTC
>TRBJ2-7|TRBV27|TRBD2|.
CASSLGRGPSYEQYF
TGTGCCAGCAGTTTAGGGAGGGGCCCGTCCTACGAGCAGTACTTC
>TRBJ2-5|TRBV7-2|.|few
CASRQGQGQETQYF
TGTGCCAGCAGACAAGGGCAGGGACAAGAGACCCAGTACTTC
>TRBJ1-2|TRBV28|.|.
CASSPVLFGYTF
TGTGCCAGCAGCCCTGTCCTTTTTGGCTACACCTTC
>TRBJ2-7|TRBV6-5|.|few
CATSGVSSYEQYF
TGTGCCACCTCAGGGGTCAGCTCCTACGAGCAGTACTTC
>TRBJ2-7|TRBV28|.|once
CASSPQPRDSTHFYEQYF
TGTGCCAGCAGTCCCCAACCCCGCGACAGTACACATTTCTACGAGCAGTACTTC
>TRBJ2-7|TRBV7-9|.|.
CASSLAEKIYEQYF
TGTGCCAGCAGCTTAGCGGAGAAGATCTACGAGCAGTACTTC
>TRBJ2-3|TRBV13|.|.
CASSREVWTDTQYF
TGTGCCAGCAGCCGAGAAGTATGGACAGATACGCAGTATTTT
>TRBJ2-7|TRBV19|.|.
CASSKAALYEQYF
TGTGCCAGTAGTAAGGCGGCCCTCTACGAGCAGTACTTC
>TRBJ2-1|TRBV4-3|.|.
CASSQDISYNEQFF
TGCGCCAGCAGCCAAGATATTAGTTACAATGAGCAGTTCTTC
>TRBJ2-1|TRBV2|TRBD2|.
CASSVVGLAGQGEQFF
TGTGCCAGCAGTGTGGTGGGACTAGCGGGACAAGGTGAGCAGTTCTTC
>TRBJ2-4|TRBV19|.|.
CASTNPGGLAKNIQYF
TGTGCCAGTACCAACCCTGGCGGCTTAGCCAAAAACATTCAGTACTTC
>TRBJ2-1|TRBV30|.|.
CAWMGPSSYNEQFF
TGTGCCTGGATGGGGCCGAGCTCCTACAATGAGCAGTTCTTC
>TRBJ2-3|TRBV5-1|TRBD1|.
CASSFQGDSSTDTQYF
TGCGCCAGCAGCTTTCAGGGGGATTCTAGCACAGATACGCAGTATTTT
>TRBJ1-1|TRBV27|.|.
CASSLLRGTEAFF
TGTGCCAGCAGTTTATTGAGGGGGACTGAAGCTTTCTTT
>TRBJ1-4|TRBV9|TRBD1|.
CASSAGQSNEKLFF
TGTGCCAGCAGCGCGGGACAGAGTAATGAAAAACTGTTTTTT
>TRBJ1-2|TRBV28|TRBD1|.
CASSSYGQGAGGYGYTF
TGTGCCAGCAGTAGTTACGGACAGGGGGCAGGAGGTTATGGCTACACCTTC
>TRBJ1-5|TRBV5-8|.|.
CASSPRRNQPQHF
TGTGCCAGCAGCCCGCGTCGCAATCAGCCCCAGCATTTT
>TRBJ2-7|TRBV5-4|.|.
CASSPDRDYSYEQYF
TGTGCCAGCAGCCCGGACAGAGATTACTCCTACGAGCAGTACTTC
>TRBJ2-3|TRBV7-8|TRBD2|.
CASSVTSGSLASTDTQYF
TGTGCCAGCAGCGTAACTAGCGGGAGCCTAGCTAGCACAGATACGCAGTATTTT
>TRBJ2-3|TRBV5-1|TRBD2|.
CASSLEGLAATDTQYF
TGCGCCAGCAGCTTGGAGGGACTAGCGGCCACAGATACGCAGTATTTT
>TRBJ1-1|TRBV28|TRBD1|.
CASRTSGTGDGAFF
TGTGCCAGCAGGACTTCCGGGACAGGGGATGGAGCTTTCTTT
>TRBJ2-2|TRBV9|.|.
CASSALSGRQNTGELFF
TGTGCCAGCAGCGCCCTTAGCGGAAGACAGAACACCGGGGAGCTGTTTTTT
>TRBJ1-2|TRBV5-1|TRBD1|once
CASSLIGQGQNYGYTF
TGCGCCAGCAGCTTAATTGGACAGGGCCAGAACTATGGCTACACCTTC
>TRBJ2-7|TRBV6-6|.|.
CASRVQSSYEQYF
TGTGCCAGCAGAGTACAGAGCTCCTACGAGCAGTACTTC